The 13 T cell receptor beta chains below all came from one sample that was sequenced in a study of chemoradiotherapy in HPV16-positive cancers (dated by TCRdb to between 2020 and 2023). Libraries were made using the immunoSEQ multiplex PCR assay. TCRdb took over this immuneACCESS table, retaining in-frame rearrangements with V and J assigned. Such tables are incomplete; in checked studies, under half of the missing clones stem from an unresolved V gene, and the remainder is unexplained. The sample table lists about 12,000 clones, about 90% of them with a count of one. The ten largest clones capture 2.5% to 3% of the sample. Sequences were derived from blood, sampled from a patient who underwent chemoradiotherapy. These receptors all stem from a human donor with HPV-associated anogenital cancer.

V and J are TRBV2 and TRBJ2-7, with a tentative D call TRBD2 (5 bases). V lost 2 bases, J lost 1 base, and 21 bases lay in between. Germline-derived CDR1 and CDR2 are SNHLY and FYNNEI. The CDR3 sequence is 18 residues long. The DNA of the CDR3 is TGTGCCAGCAGTGAACGGTCCTCTTTGAGGGTGGTATCCTACGAGCAGTACTTC. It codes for CASSERSSLRVVSYEQYF. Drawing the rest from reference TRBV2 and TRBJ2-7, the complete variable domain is EPEVTQTPSHQVTQMGQEVILRCVPISNHLYFYWYRQILGQKVEFLVSFYNNEISEKSEIFDDQFSVERPDGSNFTLKIRSTKLEDSAMYFCASSERSSLRVVSYEQYFGPGTRLTVT.

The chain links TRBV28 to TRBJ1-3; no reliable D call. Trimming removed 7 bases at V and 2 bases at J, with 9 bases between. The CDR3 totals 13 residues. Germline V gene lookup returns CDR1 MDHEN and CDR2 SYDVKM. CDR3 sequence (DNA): TGTGCCAGCACTTTCGGTACTGGAAACACCATATATTTT. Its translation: CASTFGTGNTIYF.

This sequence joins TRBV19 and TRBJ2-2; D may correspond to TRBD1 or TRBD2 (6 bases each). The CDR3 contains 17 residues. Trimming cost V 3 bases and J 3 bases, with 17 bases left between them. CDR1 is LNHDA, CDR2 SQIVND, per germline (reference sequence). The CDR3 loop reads CASSMRGAGAYTGELFF. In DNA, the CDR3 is TGTGCCAGTAGTATGCGGGGAGCAGGGGCGTACACCGGGGAGCTGTTTTTT.

CDR3 region: CAIRGLAGNTGELFF. CDR3 bases: TGTGCCATCAGGGGACTAGCGGGGAACACCGGGGAGCTGTTTTTT. The chain is built from TRBV10-3 and TRBJ2-2; 12 bases line up with TRBD2. This CDR3 spans 15 amino acids. The trim removed 6 bases at V and 1 base at J, leaving 0 bases unmatched. The germline V gene encodes CDR1 ENHRY and CDR2 SYGVKD.

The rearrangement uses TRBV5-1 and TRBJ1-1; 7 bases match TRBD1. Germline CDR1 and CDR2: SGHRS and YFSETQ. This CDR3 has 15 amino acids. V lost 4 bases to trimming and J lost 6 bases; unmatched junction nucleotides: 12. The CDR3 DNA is TGCGCCAGCAGCGACGAAAAACAGGGGAGGTCTGAAGCTTTCTTT. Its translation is CASSDEKQGRSEAFF.

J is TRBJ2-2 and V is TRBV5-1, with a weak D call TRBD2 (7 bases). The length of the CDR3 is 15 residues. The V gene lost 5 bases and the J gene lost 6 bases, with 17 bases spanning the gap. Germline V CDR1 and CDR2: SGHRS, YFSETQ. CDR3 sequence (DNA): TGCGCCAGCAGTTTCGCGGGGGCCTTAGCCGGGGAGCTGTTTTTT. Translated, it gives CASSFAGALAGELFF.

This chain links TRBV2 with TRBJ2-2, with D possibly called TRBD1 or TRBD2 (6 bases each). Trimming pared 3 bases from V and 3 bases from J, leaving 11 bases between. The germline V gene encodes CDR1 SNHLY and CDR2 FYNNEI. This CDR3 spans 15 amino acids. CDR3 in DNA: TGTGCCAGCAGTGACCCGGGGGCCTACACCGGGGAGCTGTTTTTT. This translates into CASSDPGAYTGELFF.

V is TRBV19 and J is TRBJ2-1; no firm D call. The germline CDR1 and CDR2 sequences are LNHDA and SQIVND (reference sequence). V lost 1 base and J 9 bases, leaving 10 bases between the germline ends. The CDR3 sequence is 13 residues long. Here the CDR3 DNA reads TGTGCCAGTAGTATAGTCTCGGGTGGTGAGCAGTTCTTC. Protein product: CASSIVSGGEQFF. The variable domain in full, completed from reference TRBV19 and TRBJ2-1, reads DGGITQSPKYLFRKEGQNVTLSCEQNLNHDAMYWYRQDPGQGLRLIYYSQIVNDFQKGDIAEGYSVSREKKESFPLTVTSAQKNPTAFYLCASSIVSGGEQFFGPGTRLTVL.

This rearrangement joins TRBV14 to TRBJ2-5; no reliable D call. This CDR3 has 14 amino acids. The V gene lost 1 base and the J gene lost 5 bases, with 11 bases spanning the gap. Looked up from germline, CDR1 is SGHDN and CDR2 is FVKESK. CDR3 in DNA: TGTGCCAGCAGCCAAGCCAACGGTGCGGAGACCCAGTACTTC. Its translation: CASSQANGAETQYF.

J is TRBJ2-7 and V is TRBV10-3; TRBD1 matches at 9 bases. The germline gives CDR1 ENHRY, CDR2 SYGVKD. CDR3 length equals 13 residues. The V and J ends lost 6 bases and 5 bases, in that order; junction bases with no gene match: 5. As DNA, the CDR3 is TGTGCCATCAGGCCGGGACAGGGAAACGAGCAGTACTTC. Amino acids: CAIRPGQGNEQYF.

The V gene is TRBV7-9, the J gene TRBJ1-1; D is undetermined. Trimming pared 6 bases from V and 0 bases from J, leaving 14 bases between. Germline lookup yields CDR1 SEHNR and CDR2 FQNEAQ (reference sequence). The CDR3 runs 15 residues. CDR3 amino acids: CASRGPEIVNTEAFF. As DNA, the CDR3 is TGTGCCAGCAGGGGTCCTGAGATTGTGAACACTGAAGCTTTCTTT.

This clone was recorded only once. CDR3 in amino acids: CASSSSGGKTQYF. In DNA, the CDR3 is TGTGCCAGCAGCTCTAGCGGGGGGAAGACCCAGTACTTC. The chain has TRBV7-8 and TRBJ2-5; 11 bases are shared with TRBD2. CDR1 and CDR2 (germline): SGHVS, FQNEAQ. The CDR3 totals 13 residues. The V and J ends lost 4 bases and 6 bases, in that order; junction bases with no gene match: 1.

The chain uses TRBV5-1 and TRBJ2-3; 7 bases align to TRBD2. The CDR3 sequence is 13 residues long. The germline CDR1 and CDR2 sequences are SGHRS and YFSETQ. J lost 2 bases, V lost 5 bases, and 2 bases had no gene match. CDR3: CASRAGDTDTQYF. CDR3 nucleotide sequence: TGCGCCAGCAGGGCGGGGGACACAGATACGCAGTATTTT.